The T cell receptor beta chain under discussion was sequenced for a study of blood T cell repertoires in COVID-19. Overall study context: Sites in the United States, Italy and Spain provided acute and convalescent COVID-19 samples.

Original processing methods: Using reference gene primer amplification, nucleated cell counts were estimated. Measured with immunoSEQ multiplex PCR; TCRdb has only the in-frame clones, and not every one. V and J calls and clone size come straight from that table; D and trimming were deduced from the DNA. The sample yields around 250,000 clones, 91% seen once. Germline V gene data show CDR1 as KGHSY and CDR2 as FQNENV. Between the trimmed V and J ends, which lost 6 bases and 4 bases, there was a span of 13 bases. The CDR3 runs 13 residues. The participants were between about 18 and 89 years old and came from 24 US areas.

The TCR originated in a human donor in a cohort exposed to, infected with or recovered from COVID-19 (not recorded which). The donor label of this sample is uncertain. The chain recombines TRBV16 with TRBJ2-7, with a weak D call TRBD1 (6 bases). Specimen: PBMCs or T cells enriched from blood (not recorded which). CDR3 sequence: CASRPEQGYEQYF. DNA of the CDR3: TGTGCCAGCAGACCCGAACAGGGTTACGAGCAGTACTTC.